This T cell receptor beta chain derives from a study of vaccination and CD4 T cells after COVID-19 (dated by TCRdb to between 2021 and 2024). Regarding the complete study: Convalescent patients had a positive SARS-CoV-2 result on nasal swab PCR, and of these patients, under ten had mild disease and one had severe disease. Culture stimuli were overlapping spike peptide pools from SARS-CoV-2 and from the common cold coronaviruses HCoV-NL63, HCoV-OC43 and HCoV-229E. The convalescent cohort comprised six males and four females, including two Hispanic individuals, seven Caucasians, two Asians and one multiracial person. Participants got two doses of the Pfizer-BioNTech BNT162b2 vaccine (n=8) or two doses of the Moderna mRNA-1273 vaccine (n=2). In control cultures, a CEFX viral epitope pool was used as positive control, an HIV-1 Nef peptide pool was used as negative control, or no peptide was added. Post-COVID blood samples were collected from convalescent patients a median of around 100 days after diagnosis, with a range of about 30 to 170 days. In roughly nine COVID-19 convalescent patients and several infection-naive healthy vaccine recipients, the spike-specific CD4+ TCR repertoire before mRNA vaccination was compared with the repertoire after mRNA vaccination. Post-vaccine blood samples were obtained a median of approximately 70 days after the second vaccine dose, with a range of roughly 13 to 250 days. Broader findings and caveats from the paper: In convalescent patients, a median roughly 88% of post-vaccine SARS-CoV-2-reactive clones were detected only after vaccination, suggesting vaccine-specific priming. The median number of SARS-CoV-2-reactive clonotypes rose from 20 to 25 after infection to 38 after vaccination, but the change was not significant. Of the vaccine-specific clones in convalescent patients, 304 of 307, or nearly all, reacted only to SARS-CoV-2 spike and did not cross-react with common cold coronaviruses. Relatively few convalescent patients were included in the study, and early timepoints after natural infection were not analyzed.

The junction carries 10 bases between V and J, which are trimmed by 6 bases and 2 bases respectively. Looking up the germline V gene yields CDR1 MNHEY and CDR2 SVGEGT. The CDR3 starts with the cysteine, ends with the phenylalanine, and has 13 residues. Just the 39-base CDR3 DNA is kept, in frame starting at base 1. Explained via the paper, the treatment or condition label denotes: 10-day PBMC culture with coronavirus spike peptide pools or control peptides (ViraFEST assay). The study used the ViraFEST assay, which expanded antigen-specific T cells with peptide pools and then identified expanded clonotypes by TCR sequencing. Positive SARS-CoV-2 PCR tests in the convalescent patients dated from March to December 2020, before Alpha, Beta and Delta variants emerged in the United States. Approximately 2.1 million PBMCs per well were cultured in IMDM with roughly 5% human AB serum and 7.5 to 10 IU/ml IL-2, plus 10 ug/ml peptide pools. On days 3 and 7, half of the culture medium was replaced with fresh IL-2-containing medium. After 10 days of culture, CD4+ T cells were isolated by negative selection using the EasySep CD4+ T cell isolation kit. Ficoll-Paque Plus gradient centrifugation was used to isolate PBMCs from whole blood, and the isolated PBMCs were then either used fresh or cryopreserved at -140C. Culture conditions were generally each tested in triplicate wells.

The library was generated by PCR. TCR sequencing of DNA from cultured CD4+ T cells used the Oncomine TCR Beta short-read assay at the Johns Hopkins FTIC core. The QIAamp micro DNA kit was used to extract genomic DNA from the cultured CD4+ T cells. Oncomine TCR Beta libraries from cultured CD4+ T cells were pooled using unique dual indexes and sequenced on an Illumina iSeq 100. For the original study's pipeline: Non-productive sequences were filtered out, and CDR3s that did not start with C, did not end with F or W, or were shorter than 7 amino acids were discarded. Antigen-specific clonotypes were identified using the MANAFEST web application through comparison of peptide-stimulated wells with reference and other culture wells. An FDR below 0.05, an odds ratio above 5, and a productive frequency above 0.1% in at least two of three replicate wells were required for clones to be considered positive. A clonotype counted as cross-reactive if it showed significant expansion both in the SARS-CoV-2 spike wells and in at least one common cold coronavirus spike condition. CDR3 homology was assessed with Levenshtein distances (stringdist) and unrooted phylogenetic trees (ape) in R version 3.6.1. TCRdb applied fastp at Q25 and MiXCR to the public reads, then kept only in-frame beta chains. Merged by CDR3 protein, the rows form single entries marked with the most common genes and DNA. The V and J calls shown here were made by TCRdb, not taken from the authors' results. The table for this sample lists roughly 15,000 distinct CDR3 sequences; around three fifths of them were counted only once. The ten largest clones represent 4% to 6.5% of the sample.

Concerning this clonotype itself: No antigen is known for it. No base quality values were provided; no much bigger clone lies one nucleotide off.

The input for sequencing was CD4+ T cells from blood, cultured in vitro, taken after SARS-CoV-2 vaccination. This clonotype originated in a human donor who had recovered from COVID-19. The rearrangement combines TRBV6-2 or TRBV6-3 with TRBJ1-2; the D gene is possibly TRBD1, with 5 bases matching. The CDR3 protein is CASSPGINYGYTF. The DNA sequence is as follows: TGTGCCAGCAGCCCAGGGATCAACTATGGCTACACCTTC.